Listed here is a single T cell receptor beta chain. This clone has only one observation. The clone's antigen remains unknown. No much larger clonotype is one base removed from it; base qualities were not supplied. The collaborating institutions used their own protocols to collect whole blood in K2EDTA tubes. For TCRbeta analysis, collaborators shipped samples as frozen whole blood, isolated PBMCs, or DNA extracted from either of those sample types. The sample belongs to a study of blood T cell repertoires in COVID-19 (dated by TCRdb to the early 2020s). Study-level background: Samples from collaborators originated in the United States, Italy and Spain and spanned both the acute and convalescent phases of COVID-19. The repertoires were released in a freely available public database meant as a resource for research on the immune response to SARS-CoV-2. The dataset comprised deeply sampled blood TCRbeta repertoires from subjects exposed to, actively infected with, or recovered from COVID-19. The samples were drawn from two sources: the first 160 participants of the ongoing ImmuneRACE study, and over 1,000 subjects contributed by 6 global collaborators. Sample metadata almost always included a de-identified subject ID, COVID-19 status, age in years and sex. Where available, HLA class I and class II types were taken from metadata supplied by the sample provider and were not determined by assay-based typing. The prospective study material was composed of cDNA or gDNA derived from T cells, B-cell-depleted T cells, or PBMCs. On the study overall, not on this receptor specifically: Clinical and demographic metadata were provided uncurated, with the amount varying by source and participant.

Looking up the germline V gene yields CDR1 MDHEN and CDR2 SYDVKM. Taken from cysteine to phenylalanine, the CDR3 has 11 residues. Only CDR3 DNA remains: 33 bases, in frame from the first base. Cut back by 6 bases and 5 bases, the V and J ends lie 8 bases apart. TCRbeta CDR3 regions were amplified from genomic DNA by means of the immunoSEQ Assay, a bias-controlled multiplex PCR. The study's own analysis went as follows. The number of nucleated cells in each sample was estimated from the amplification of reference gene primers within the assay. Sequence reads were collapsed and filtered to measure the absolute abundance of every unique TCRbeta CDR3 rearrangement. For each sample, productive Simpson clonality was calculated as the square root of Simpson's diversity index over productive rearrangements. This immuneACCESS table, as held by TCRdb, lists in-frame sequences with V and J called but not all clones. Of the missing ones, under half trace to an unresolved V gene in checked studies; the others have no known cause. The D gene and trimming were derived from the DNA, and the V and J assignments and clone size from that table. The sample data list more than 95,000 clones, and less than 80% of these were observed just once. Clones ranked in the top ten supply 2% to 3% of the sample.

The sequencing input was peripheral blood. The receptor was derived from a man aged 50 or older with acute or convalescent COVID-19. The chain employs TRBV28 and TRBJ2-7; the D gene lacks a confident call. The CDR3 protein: CASSTRDEQYF. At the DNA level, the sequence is TGTGCCAGCAGCACTCGGGACGAGCAGTACTTC.